A selection of T cell receptor beta chains follows, all from one sample in a study of blood T cell repertoires in COVID-19. Only in-frame clones appear in the TCRdb table, and some are missing; sequencing was by immunoSEQ multiplex PCR. The table has roughly 250,000 clones, around 90% seen once; the top ten hold around 1%. Input material: PBMCs or T cells enriched from blood (not recorded which). These receptors all stem from a man between 45 and 60 years old who had been exposed to COVID-19. Both conserved end residues are part of each CDR3. Each record gives: J gene, D gene, clone size, V gene, CDR3 DNA, CDR3 protein. A D gene is named only where the DNA matches it firmly. Clone sizes are given selectively: once, few, many, or a class where the clone is expanded.

TRBJ2-5 | - | - | TRBV19 | TGTGCCAGTAGTATGGGACATCGAGAGACCCAGTACTTC | CASSMGHRETQYF
TRBJ1-1 | - | - | TRBV5-1 | TGCGCCAGCAGCCCGGCGGGGGGCGTGAACACTGAAGCTTTCTTT | CASSPAGGVNTEAFF
TRBJ1-2 | - | once | TRBV28 | TGTGCCAGCAGTTTCTCGTCGGGTGGTGGCTACACCTTC | CASSFSSGGGYTF
TRBJ1-6 | TRBD1 | - | TRBV6-5 | TGTGCCAGCAGTTACTCATCGCAGGGGGCGGTTTCACCCCTCCACTTT | CASSYSSQGAVSPLHF
TRBJ1-2 | TRBD1 | - | TRBV27 | TGTGCCAGCAGGCGGACAGGGATAAACTATGGCTACACCTTC | CASRRTGINYGYTF
TRBJ1-5 | TRBD1 | - | TRBV2 | TGTGCCAGCAGTGCCCCAGGGGGACAGGCAAGCAATCAGCCCCAGCATTTT | CASSAPGGQASNQPQHF
TRBJ2-1 | - | - | TRBV11-3 | TGTGCCAGCAGCTCAGGGCTTTACAATGAGCAGTTCTTC | CASSSGLYNEQFF
TRBJ1-1 | - | - | TRBV10-3 | TGTGCCACCGTATCCTCCCTTAACACTGAAGCTTTCTTT | CATVSSLNTEAFF
TRBJ1-3 | - | - | TRBV3-1/TRBV3-2 | TGTGCCAGCAGCCAAGATTGGAACAGGGGAAACACCATATATTTT | CASSQDWNRGNTIYF
TRBJ1-2 | TRBD1 | - | TRBV6-5 | TGTGCCAGCAGTTCAACAGGGGGCGCTTTCTATGGCTACACCTTC | CASSSTGGAFYGYTF
TRBJ2-1 | TRBD2 | - | TRBV5-1 | TGCGCCAGCAGCCTACCGGGACTAGCGGGAGGGGGTGAGCAGTTCTTC | CASSLPGLAGGGEQFF
TRBJ2-2 | TRBD2 | - | TRBV5-1 | TGCGCCAGCAGCTCAGGACTAGCGGGAACCGGGGAGCTGTTTTTT | CASSSGLAGTGELFF
TRBJ1-2 | - | - | TRBV28 | TGTGCCAGCTCTTACCGGAGGCTTGGCTACACCTTC | CASSYRRLGYTF
TRBJ1-5 | TRBD1 | few | TRBV30 | TGTGCCTGGAGTGTAAACAGGGGGATTTATCAGCCCCAGCATTTT | CAWSVNRGIYQPQHF
TRBJ1-1 | TRBD1 | - | TRBV4-2 | TGTGCCAGCAGCCTGGGGACAGTGAACACTGAAGCTTTCTTT | CASSLGTVNTEAFF
TRBJ2-2 | TRBD1 | - | TRBV5-1 | TGCGCCAGCAGTCGGACGACAGGGAACGCCGGGGAGCTGTTTTTT | CASSRTTGNAGELFF
TRBJ1-6 | - | - | TRBV7-8 | TGTGCCAGCAGCTTAGGGAGCTATAATTCACCCCTCCACTTT | CASSLGSYNSPLHF
TRBJ1-2 | TRBD1 | - | TRBV2 | TGTGCCAGCAGCTGGGACAGGGGAGAATATGGCTACACCTTC | CASSWDRGEYGYTF
TRBJ2-5 | TRBD2 | - | TRBV28 | TGTGCCAGCAGCCGCCGGACTAGCGCGGAGACCCAGTACTTC | CASSRRTSAETQYF
TRBJ2-5 | - | - | TRBV5-1 | TGCGCCAGCAGCCCCCCGAGCCGAGAGACCCAGTACTTC | CASSPPSRETQYF
TRBJ1-2 | TRBD1 | - | TRBV6-1 | TGTGCCAGCAGTGTTAGCGCTGGGAAGGGGGCGGACTATGGCTACACCTTC | CASSVSAGKGADYGYTF
TRBJ1-5 | - | - | TRBV10-2 | TGCGCCAGCAGTGAGGAGGGGACAAATAGCAATCAGCCCCAGCATTTT | CASSEEGTNSNQPQHF
TRBJ2-5 | - | - | TRBV19 | TGTGCCAGTGGGGAGAGTTTTCTGGGGGAGACCCAGTACTTC | CASGESFLGETQYF
TRBJ1-1 | TRBD1 | - | TRBV28 | TGTGCCAGCAGTAAAGCGGACAGGGGAGGTTTCTTT | CASSKADRGGFF
TRBJ1-1 | TRBD1 | once | TRBV2 | TGTGCCAGCACCAGAGGACAGGGCTTGACTGAAGCTTTCTTT | CASTRGQGLTEAFF
TRBJ1-2 | TRBD1 | - | TRBV5-1 | TGCGCCAGCAGCCGCTGGAGGACAGGGGGCGAGAATGGCTACACCTTC | CASSRWRTGGENGYTF
TRBJ1-5 | TRBD1 | - | TRBV27 | TGTGCCAGCAGTCTGGGGACAGGGGGAAGTCAGCCCCAGCATTTT | CASSLGTGGSQPQHF
TRBJ1-2 | - | - | TRBV19 | TGTGCCAGTAGTATAGCAGGGATTTATGGCTACACCTTC | CASSIAGIYGYTF
TRBJ1-1 | TRBD1 | - | TRBV5-1 | TGCGCCAGCGGTCGACAGGGTCGCGGCACTGAAGCTTTCTTT | CASGRQGRGTEAFF
TRBJ2-2 | - | - | TRBV15 | TGTGCCACCAGCAGGGAGGACAGATTTACCGGGGAGCTGTTTTTT | CATSREDRFTGELFF
TRBJ1-1 | - | - | TRBV5-1 | TGCGCCAGCAGCTTGGTGGGCGGGGGGAGGAACACTGAAGCTTTCTTT | CASSLVGGGRNTEAFF
TRBJ2-6 | - | - | TRBV14 | TGTGCCAGCAGCCCTAGGTGGACTGGGGCCAACGTCCTGACTTTC | CASSPRWTGANVLTF
TRBJ1-5 | - | - | TRBV9 | TGTGCCAGCAGCGTAGACAGCCAGTTCAAGCCCCAGCATTTT | CASSVDSQFKPQHF
TRBJ1-6 | TRBD1 | - | TRBV28 | TGTGCCAGCACCTTGACAGGGCTTGATTCACCCCTCCACTTT | CASTLTGLDSPLHF
TRBJ1-6 | - | - | TRBV28 | TGTGCCAGCAAAACCGCGGGGATCCTATATTCACCCCTCCACTTT | CASKTAGILYSPLHF
TRBJ1-6 | - | - | TRBV28 | TGTGCCAGCAGTTTACCGACGGGGAATAATTCACCCCTCCACTTT | CASSLPTGNNSPLHF
TRBJ1-3 | - | - | TRBV10-3 | TGTGCCATCAGTTACGATCTACCATACTCTGGAAACACCATATATTTT | CAISYDLPYSGNTIYF
TRBJ2-2 | - | - | TRBV28 | TGTGCCAGCAGTCTCCCGACACCCAACACCGGGGAGCTGTTTTTT | CASSLPTPNTGELFF
TRBJ2-1 | - | - | TRBV25-1 | TGTGCCAGCAACGGGTCCCCGGGATCCTACAATGAGCAGTTCTTC | CASNGSPGSYNEQFF
TRBJ1-1 | - | - | TRBV18 | TGTGCCAGCTCACAGGACATACCGAACACTGAAGCTTTCTTT | CASSQDIPNTEAFF
TRBJ2-7 | TRBD2 | - | TRBV2 | TGTGCCAGCAGTGAAGAAGCTAGCGGGGGGCGCTACGAGCAGTACTTC | CASSEEASGGRYEQYF
TRBJ2-7 | - | few | TRBV30 | TGTGCCTGGACCGAAGGGAGGGGGTACGAGCAGTACTTC | CAWTEGRGYEQYF
TRBJ2-7 | - | - | TRBV5-6 | TGTGCCAGCAGCTTGGTAGGGGACGAGCAGTACTTC | CASSLVGDEQYF
TRBJ1-3 | - | - | TRBV5-1 | TGCGCCAGCAGCAGGGTTGGGGGAGGAAGCTTCTCTGGAAACACCATATATTTT | CASSRVGGGSFSGNTIYF
TRBJ2-5 | - | - | TRBV2 | TGTGCCAGCAGTGAAGCCCTAGCCGGAGGGGAGACCCAGTACTTC | CASSEALAGGETQYF
TRBJ1-2 | - | - | TRBV28 | TGTGCCAGCAAGCTTCTGTCAGGTGCTGACTATGGCTACACCTTC | CASKLLSGADYGYTF
TRBJ2-4 | TRBD1 | - | TRBV7-2 | TGTGCCAGCAGCGTGACAGGGGGCCTGAACATTCAGTACTTC | CASSVTGGLNIQYF
TRBJ1-2 | - | - | TRBV29-1 | TGCAGCGTTGATGGGTTGGGGGGGACTGGCTACACCTTC | CSVDGLGGTGYTF
TRBJ2-5 | TRBD2 | - | TRBV10-3 | TGTGCCGTCAAAAACGGACTAGCGGGGGCCGATACCCAGTACTTC | CAVKNGLAGADTQYF
TRBJ2-2 | TRBD1 | few | TRBV6-5 | TGTGCCAGCATCCCGACAGGGATCACCGGGGAGCTGTTTTTT | CASIPTGITGELFF
TRBJ1-5 | - | - | TRBV4-1 | TGCGCCAGCAGCCAGTACAAACAGGGTTCCCAGCCCCAGCATTTT | CASSQYKQGSQPQHF
TRBJ2-1 | - | - | TRBV11-2 | TGTGCCAGCAGCGGAGGACGGAACTCCTACAATGAGCAGTTCTTC | CASSGGRNSYNEQFF
TRBJ2-2 | TRBD2 | - | TRBV7-3 | TGTGCCAGCAGCCTAGGACTAGCGGGGGCCGGGGAGCTGTTTTTT | CASSLGLAGAGELFF
TRBJ2-7 | TRBD2 | - | TRBV5-1 | TGCGCCAGCAGCTTGTCGCGACTAGCGGGGGTAAGCGAGCAGTACTTC | CASSLSRLAGVSEQYF
TRBJ1-2 | TRBD1 | - | TRBV27 | TGTGCCAGCAGTTTATTAGGAAACAGGGGAGGATATGGCTACACCTTC | CASSLLGNRGGYGYTF